What follows are 16 T cell receptor beta chains derived from one specimen sequenced in a study of T-cell memory formation after mild COVID-19. One entry per CDR3 protein results from TCRdb running MiXCR on the 5' RACE reads. Found here are 560,000 or so distinct CDR3 sequences, 17% of them singletons; the top ten hold roughly 7.8%. What was sequenced was PBMCs or a T cell subset sorted from them (not recorded which). These TCRs come from an adult woman who had mild COVID-19 (a few samples of this study predate the infection). Cell type and time point are not known.

This clonotype showed up many times. The chain uses TRBV7-9 and TRBJ2-7, with D possibly matching TRBD1 (6 bases). The CDR3 runs to 13 residues. Trimming took off 3 bases at V and 6 bases at J, with 12 bases between the two ends. Germline lookup yields CDR1 SEHNR and CDR2 FQNEAQ (reference sequence). This CDR3 reads CASSLTRGGEQYF. CDR3 sequence (DNA): TGTGCCAGCAGCTTGACCCGAGGGGGCGAGCAGTACTTC. The full variable domain, in which reference TRBV7-9 and TRBJ2-7 provide the parts outside the CDR3, is DTGVSQNPRHKITKRGQNVTFRCDPISEHNRLYWYRQTLGQGPEFLTYFQNEAQLEKSRLLSDRFSAERPKGSFSTLEIQRTEQGDSAMYLCASSLTRGGEQYFGPGTRLTVT.

CDR3 sequence reads: CSPRMNTGELFF. Here the CDR3 DNA reads TGCAGTCCAAGGATGAACACCGGGGAGCTGTTTTTT. The rearrangement joins TRBV20-1 to TRBJ2-2; no clear D. This CDR3 spans 12 amino acids. V was clipped by 8 bases and J by 1 base, with 8 bases between them. Per the germline V gene, CDR1 is DFQATT and CDR2 is SNEGSKA (reference sequence).

The chain has TRBV7-7 and TRBJ2-1; D is undetermined. Between the trimmed V and J ends, which lost 1 base and 8 bases, there was a span of 12 bases. The CDR3 is 14 amino acids. The germline gives CDR1 SSHAT, CDR2 FNYEAQ (reference sequence). DNA for the CDR3: TGTGCCAGCAGCTTAGAGTTGGTCGCCCATGAGCAGTTCTTC. Its translation is CASSLELVAHEQFF.

This clonotype was detected a few times. The genes are TRBV5-1 and TRBJ2-7; the D gene could be TRBD1 or TRBD2 (6 bases each). CDR1 SGHRS and CDR2 YFSETQ come from the germline V gene. This CDR3 is 15 amino acids long. Deletions cut 0 bases from V and 7 bases from J, with 17 bases between. The CDR3 region has the DNA TGCGCCAGCAGCTTGGACGGCAGGGGAGGCGAAGAGCAGTACTTC. This translates into CASSLDGRGGEEQYF.

V usage is TRBV4-1 and J usage is TRBJ2-5; 8 bases align to TRBD2. Germline V CDR1 and CDR2: MGHRA, YSYEKL. CDR3 length equals 16 residues. The V gene end was trimmed by 4 bases and the J gene end by 5 bases; junction bases not matched to a gene: 12. The CDR3 sequence: CASSLGKRGTTETQYF. CDR3 bases: TGCGCCAGCAGCCTAGGGAAGCGGGGGACAACTGAGACCCAGTACTTC.

The chain combines TRBV7-2 with TRBJ1-2, with no clear D. This CDR3 is 15 amino acids long. V was pared by 5 bases and J by 7 bases, with 20 bases between. Germline loops: CDR1 SGHTA, CDR2 FQGNSA. The CDR3 nucleotides are TGTGCCAGCAGCCCCAAGCACGGGCAGGATATTGGCTACACCTTC. Its protein is CASSPKHGQDIGYTF.

This clonotype was detected many times. The J gene is TRBJ2-2, the V gene TRBV7-9; possibly TRBD1 for D (5 bases). Germline assignment: CDR1 SEHNR and CDR2 FQNEAQ (reference sequence). The length of the CDR3 is 14 residues. V was clipped by 0 bases and J by 4 bases, with 6 bases between them. CDR3 sequence (DNA): TGTGCCAGCAGCTTAGCAGGGGTCACCGGGGAGCTGTTTTTT. Encoded protein: CASSLAGVTGELFF.

This clonotype was seen more than once but under ten times. CDR3 DNA: TGTGCCAGCAGCCCGATGGGGGTTCTCGAGCAGTACTTC. Translated: CASSPMGVLEQYF. The chain couples TRBV3-1 to TRBJ2-7; TRBD1 or TRBD2 may be the D gene (5 bases each). Germline values: CDR1 LGHDT, CDR2 YNNKEL (reference sequence). This CDR3 has 13 residues. Trimming cost V 4 bases and J 6 bases, with 13 bases left between them.

The V gene is TRBV18, the J gene TRBJ1-4; TRBD1 is a possible D gene (6 bases). V was cut by 2 bases and J by 10 bases, with 17 bases left in between. Looked up from germline, CDR1 is KGHSH and CDR2 is LQKENI. The CDR3 is 15 residues long. The CDR3 DNA reads as TGTGCCAGCTCACCAAGGACAGCTACCGGGGGAAAACTGTTTTTT. Its translation: CASSPRTATGGKLFF.

Only a few counts were recorded for this clonotype. This chain joins TRBV7-3 and TRBJ2-1; a weak D match, TRBD1 (5 bases). The CDR3 covers 16 residues. Germline CDR1 SGHTA, CDR2 FQGTGA. The ends were cut back, 5 bases at V and 2 bases at J, with 16 bases in the middle. In nucleotides, the CDR3 is TGTGCCAGCAGCCCACAGGCTTATCGACCCTACAATGAGCAGTTCTTC. It translates to CASSPQAYRPYNEQFF.

The J gene is TRBJ1-1, the V gene TRBV5-1; D might be TRBD1 (5 bases). This CDR3 is built from 17 residues. V was pared by 0 bases and J by 1 base, with 16 bases between. Germline values: CDR1 SGHRS, CDR2 YFSETQ. The CDR3 protein is CASSLDARVNWNTEAFF. The CDR3 bases are TGCGCCAGCAGCTTGGATGCCAGGGTGAACTGGAACACTGAAGCTTTCTTT. Based on the CDR3 plus reference TRBV5-1 and TRBJ1-1, the full variable domain is KAGVTQTPRYLIKTRGQQVTLSCSPISGHRSVSWYQQTPGQGLQFLFEYFSETQRNKGNFPGRFSGRQFSNSRSEMNVSTLELGDSALYLCASSLDARVNWNTEAFFGQGTRLTVV.

The chain uses TRBV5-1 and TRBJ2-1, with 7 bases identical to TRBD1. CDR1 SGHRS and CDR2 YFSETQ come from the germline V gene. The CDR3 loop spans 14 amino acids. J gave up 2 bases and V 3 bases, and 2 bases lay outside the gene matches. CDR3 amino acids: CASSWGTAYNEQFF. The CDR3 coding sequence is TGCGCCAGCAGCTGGGGGACAGCCTACAATGAGCAGTTCTTC.

This clonotype was recorded a few times. The chain uses TRBV7-6 and TRBJ1-2; perhaps TRBD1 as D (6 bases). This CDR3 has 15 amino acids. The ends were cut back, 5 bases at V and 2 bases at J, with 15 bases in the middle. Germline CDR1 SGHVS, CDR2 FNYEAQ. DNA of the CDR3: TGTGCCAGCAGCCCACTGCACAGGGCCAACTATGGCTACACCTTC. This translates into CASSPLHRANYGYTF.

This clonotype was picked up a small number of times. The chain carries TRBV20-1 and TRBJ2-2; D is perhaps TRBD1 or TRBD2 (5 bases each). Trimming shortened V by 4 bases and J by 4 bases, and 7 bases separated the two germline ends. Germline V CDR1 and CDR2: DFQATT, SNEGSKA (reference sequence). This CDR3 comprises 12 residues. Here the CDR3 DNA reads TGCAGTGCTAAGGGACCCACCGGGGAGCTGTTTTTT. Its protein is CSAKGPTGELFF.

This clonotype showed up many times. The chain carries TRBV6-2 or TRBV6-3 and TRBJ2-1, with TRBD1 as a possible D gene (6 bases). CDR3 length: 15 residues. Germline values: CDR1 MNHEY, CDR2 SVGEGT. Deletions cut 2 bases from V and 7 bases from J, with 15 bases between. CDR3 DNA: TGTGCCAGCAGTTACGGCCGGGACATGGTGAATGAGCAGTTCTTC. Translated: CASSYGRDMVNEQFF.

In this sample, this clonotype turned up a few times. The chain joins TRBV7-9 to TRBJ2-5; D ambiguous. Germline assignment: CDR1 SEHNR and CDR2 FQNEAQ (reference sequence). The CDR3 contains 14 residues. The ends were cut back, 1 base at V and 4 bases at J, with 10 bases in the middle. The CDR3 region is CASSLVPATETQYF. The CDR3 DNA reads as TGTGCCAGCAGCTTAGTACCGGCCACAGAGACCCAGTACTTC. Full variable domain (missing parts from reference TRBV7-9 and TRBJ2-5): DTGVSQNPRHKITKRGQNVTFRCDPISEHNRLYWYRQTLGQGPEFLTYFQNEAQLEKSRLLSDRFSAERPKGSFSTLEIQRTEQGDSAMYLCASSLVPATETQYFGPGTRLLVL.